This T cell receptor (beta chain) was sequenced during a study of Graves' ophthalmopathy and Graves' hyperthyroidism. From RNA, the CDR3 regions of TCR beta chains were amplified and sequenced. Following a first-round RT-PCR that used HTBI primers, a second-round multiplex PCR was carried out. Via MiXCR, TCRdb re-called the multiplex PCR reads, giving one row per CDR3 protein. Here the sample spans some 200,000 distinct CDR3 sequences, just under 30% being singletons. Germline assignment: CDR1 MDHEN and CDR2 SYDVKM. There are 13 residues in the CDR3. J was trimmed by 3 bases and V by 6 bases; bases with no gene match: 3.

The sequence derives from a man aged 45 to 65 with Graves' ophthalmopathy. The chain links TRBV28 to TRBJ2-7; 9 bases match TRBD1. The sequencing input was peripheral blood. For the CDR3, the DNA is TGTGCCAGCAGGGGACAGGGTGTCTACGAGCAGTACTTC. Its translation: CASRGQGVYEQYF.